The text below deals with one T cell receptor (beta chain). Profiling relied on immunoSEQ multiplex PCR, and the TCRdb table lists in-frame clones only, not all of them. The data show around 120,000 clones, 93% seen once. The ends were cut back, 10 bases at V and 5 bases at J, with 12 bases in the middle. Germline values: CDR1 SNHLY, CDR2 FYNNEI. This CDR3 region has 12 residues. The sample originates from a study of control samples from healthy donors and cancer patients. The sample comprised PBMCs. The receptor was isolated from a man aged 45-65 years with head and neck cancer. The chain combines TRBV2 with TRBJ2-1; D remains unclear. CDR3 in DNA: TGTGCCACCCTGTCTGTGGACAATGAGCAGTTCTTC. Translating gives CATLSVDNEQFF.